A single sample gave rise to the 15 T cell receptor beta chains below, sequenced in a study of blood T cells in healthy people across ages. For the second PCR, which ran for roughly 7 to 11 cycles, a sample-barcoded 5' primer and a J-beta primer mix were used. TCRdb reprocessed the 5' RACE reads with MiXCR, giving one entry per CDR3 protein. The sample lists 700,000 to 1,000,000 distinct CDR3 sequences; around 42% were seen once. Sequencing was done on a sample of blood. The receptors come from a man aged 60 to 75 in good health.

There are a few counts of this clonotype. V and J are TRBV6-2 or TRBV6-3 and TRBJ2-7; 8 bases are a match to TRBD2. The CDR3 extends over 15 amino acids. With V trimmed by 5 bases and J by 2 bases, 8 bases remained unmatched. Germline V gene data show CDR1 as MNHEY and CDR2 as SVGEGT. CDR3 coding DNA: TGTGCCAGCAGTACCGTCGGGGGGGCTACCTACGAGCAGTACTTC. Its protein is CASSTVGGATYEQYF.

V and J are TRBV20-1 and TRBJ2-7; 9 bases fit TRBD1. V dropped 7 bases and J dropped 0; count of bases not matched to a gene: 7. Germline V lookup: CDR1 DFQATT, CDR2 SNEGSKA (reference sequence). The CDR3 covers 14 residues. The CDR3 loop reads CSVKGQGSSYEQYF. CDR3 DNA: TGCAGTGTCAAGGGACAGGGCAGCTCCTACGAGCAGTACTTC.

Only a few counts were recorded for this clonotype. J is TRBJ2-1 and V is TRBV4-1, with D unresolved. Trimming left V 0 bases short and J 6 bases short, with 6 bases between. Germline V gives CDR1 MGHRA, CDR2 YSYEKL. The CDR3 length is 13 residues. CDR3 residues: CASSQDHLNEQFF. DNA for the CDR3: TGCGCCAGCAGCCAAGATCACCTCAATGAGCAGTTCTTC.

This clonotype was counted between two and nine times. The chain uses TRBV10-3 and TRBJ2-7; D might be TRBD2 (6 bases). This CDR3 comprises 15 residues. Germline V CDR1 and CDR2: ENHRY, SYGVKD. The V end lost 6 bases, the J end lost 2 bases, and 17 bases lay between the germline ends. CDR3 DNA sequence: TGTGCCATCAGACAAGGGGACTCTGGGGCCTACGAGCAGTACTTC. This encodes CAIRQGDSGAYEQYF.

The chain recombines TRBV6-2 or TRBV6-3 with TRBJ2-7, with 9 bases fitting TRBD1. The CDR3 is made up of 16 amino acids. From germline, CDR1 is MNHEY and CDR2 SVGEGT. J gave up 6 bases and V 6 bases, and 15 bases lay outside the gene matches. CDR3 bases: TGTGCCAGCAGCCTTAATGATGTCGGGACAGGGCGCGAGCAGTACTTC. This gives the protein CASSLNDVGTGREQYF.

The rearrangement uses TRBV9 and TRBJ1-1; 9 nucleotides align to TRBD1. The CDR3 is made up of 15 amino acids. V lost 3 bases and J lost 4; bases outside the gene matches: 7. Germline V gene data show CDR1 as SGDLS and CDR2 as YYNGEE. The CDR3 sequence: CASSAEGQGSTEAFF. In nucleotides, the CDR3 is TGTGCCAGCAGCGCCGAGGGACAGGGAAGCACTGAAGCTTTCTTT.

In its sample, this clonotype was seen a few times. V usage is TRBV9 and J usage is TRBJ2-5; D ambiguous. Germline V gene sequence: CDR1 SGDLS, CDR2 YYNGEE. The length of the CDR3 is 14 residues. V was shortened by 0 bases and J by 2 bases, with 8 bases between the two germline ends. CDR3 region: CASSVDEVQETQYF. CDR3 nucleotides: TGTGCCAGCAGCGTAGATGAAGTACAAGAGACCCAGTACTTC.

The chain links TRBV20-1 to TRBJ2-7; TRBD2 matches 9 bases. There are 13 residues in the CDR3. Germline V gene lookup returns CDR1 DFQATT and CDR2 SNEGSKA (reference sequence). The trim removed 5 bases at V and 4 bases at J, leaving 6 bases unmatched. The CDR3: CSAHGGGAYEQYF. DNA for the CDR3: TGCAGTGCTCATGGCGGGGGGGCGTACGAGCAGTACTTC.

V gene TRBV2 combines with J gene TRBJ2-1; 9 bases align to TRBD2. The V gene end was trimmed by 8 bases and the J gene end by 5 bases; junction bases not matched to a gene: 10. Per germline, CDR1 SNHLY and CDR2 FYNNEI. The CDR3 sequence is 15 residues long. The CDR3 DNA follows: TGTGCCAGCGCTCCCTCAGCGGGGGGCAACAATGAGCAGTTCTTC. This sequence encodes CASAPSAGGNNEQFF.

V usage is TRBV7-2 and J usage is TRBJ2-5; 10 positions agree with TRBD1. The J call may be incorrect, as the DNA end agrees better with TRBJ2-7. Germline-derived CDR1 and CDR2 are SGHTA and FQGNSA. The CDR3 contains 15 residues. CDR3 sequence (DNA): TGTGCCAGCAGCGGAACGGGACAGGGGAACCACGAGCAGTACTTC. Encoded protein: CASSGTGQGNHEQYF.

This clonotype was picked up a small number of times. The CDR3 region has the DNA TGCGCCAGCAGCCAAGGAATTATGTCAGATACGCAGTATTTT. Translation: CASSQGIMSDTQYF. This chain connects TRBV4-1 to TRBJ2-3, with D unclear. CDR1 is MGHRA, CDR2 YSYEKL, per germline. The CDR3 covers 14 residues. Trimming removed 1 base at V and 4 bases at J, with 9 bases between.

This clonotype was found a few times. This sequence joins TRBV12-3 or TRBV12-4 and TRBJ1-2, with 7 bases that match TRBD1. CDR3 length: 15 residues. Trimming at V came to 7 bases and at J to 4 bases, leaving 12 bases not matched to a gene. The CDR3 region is CASNTQGKGIYGYTF. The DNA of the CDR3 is TGTGCCAGCAATACACAGGGGAAGGGCATCTATGGCTACACCTTC.

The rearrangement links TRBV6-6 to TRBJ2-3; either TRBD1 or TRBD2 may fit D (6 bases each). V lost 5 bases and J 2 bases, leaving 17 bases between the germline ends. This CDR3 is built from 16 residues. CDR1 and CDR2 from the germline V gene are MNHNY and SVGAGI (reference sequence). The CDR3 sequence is CASSPLRGEITDTQYF. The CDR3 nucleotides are TGTGCCAGCAGTCCCTTGAGGGGGGAGATCACAGATACGCAGTATTTT.

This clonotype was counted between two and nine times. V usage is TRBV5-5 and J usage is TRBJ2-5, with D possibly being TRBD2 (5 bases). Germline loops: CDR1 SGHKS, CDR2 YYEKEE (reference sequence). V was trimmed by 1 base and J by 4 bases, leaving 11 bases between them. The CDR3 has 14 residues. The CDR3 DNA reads TGTGCCAGCAGCTTGTCATCAGAGGGAGAGACCCAGTACTTC. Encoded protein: CASSLSSEGETQYF.

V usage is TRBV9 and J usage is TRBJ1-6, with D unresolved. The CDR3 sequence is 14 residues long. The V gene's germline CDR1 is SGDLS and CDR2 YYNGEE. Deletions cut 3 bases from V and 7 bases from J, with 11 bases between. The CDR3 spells CASSAGLENSPLHF. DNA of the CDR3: TGTGCCAGCAGCGCAGGTCTTGAAAATTCACCCCTCCACTTT.